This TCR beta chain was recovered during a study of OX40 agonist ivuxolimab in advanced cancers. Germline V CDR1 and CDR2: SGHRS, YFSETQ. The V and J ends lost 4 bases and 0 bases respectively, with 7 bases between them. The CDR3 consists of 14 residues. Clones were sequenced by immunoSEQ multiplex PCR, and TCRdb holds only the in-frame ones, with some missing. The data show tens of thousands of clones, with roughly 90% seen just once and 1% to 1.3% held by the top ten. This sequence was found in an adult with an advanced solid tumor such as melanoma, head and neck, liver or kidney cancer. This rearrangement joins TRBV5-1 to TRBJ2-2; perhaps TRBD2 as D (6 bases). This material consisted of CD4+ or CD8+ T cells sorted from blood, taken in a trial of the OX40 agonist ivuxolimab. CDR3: CASSGRPNTGELFF. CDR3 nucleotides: TGCGCCAGCAGCGGGAGGCCGAACACCGGGGAGCTGTTTTTT.